The rows below give T cell receptor beta chains drawn from one sample of a study of cytomegalovirus exposure and HLA in healthy donors. Here immunoSEQ multiplex PCR was the method, and the copy in TCRdb shows in-frame clones only, minus some. The sample has around 50,000 clones, and its top ten clones hold about 6.1%. Sequencing was performed on PBMCs. The receptors here all came from a male donor in good health and CMV-seropositive. Both conserved end residues are part of each CDR3. D genes are given only for firm matches.

CDR3 length: 17; V gene: TRBV4-3; D gene: TRBD1; J gene: TRBJ2-5; CDR3 protein: CASSRKIDRGLRETQYF; CDR3 DNA: TGCGCCAGCAGCCGAAAGATCGACAGGGGGCTCCGGGAGACCCAGTACTTC
CDR3 length: 14; V gene: TRBV11-3; D gene: .; J gene: TRBJ1-1; CDR3 protein: CASSPRGMNTEAFF; CDR3 DNA: TGTGCCAGCAGCCCCCGGGGGATGAACACTGAAGCTTTCTTT
CDR3 length: 17; V gene: TRBV19; D gene: .; J gene: TRBJ1-5; CDR3 protein: CASSIVPGAGGNQPQHF; CDR3 DNA: TGTGCCAGTAGTATAGTTCCGGGCGCGGGAGGCAATCAGCCCCAGCATTTT
CDR3 length: 15; V gene: TRBV15; D gene: TRBD2; J gene: TRBJ2-3; CDR3 protein: CATSPQRGVTNTQYF; CDR3 DNA: TGTGCCACCAGCCCACAGCGGGGGGTCACAAATACGCAGTATTTT
CDR3 length: 13; V gene: TRBV29-1; D gene: .; J gene: TRBJ1-1; CDR3 protein: CSVDSGMGTEAFF; CDR3 DNA: TGCAGCGTTGATTCAGGGATGGGCACTGAAGCTTTCTTT
CDR3 length: 13; V gene: TRBV9; D gene: TRBD1; J gene: TRBJ2-7; CDR3 protein: CASSVGTGPEQYF; CDR3 DNA: TGTGCCAGCAGCGTAGGGACAGGGCCCGAGCAGTACTTC
CDR3 length: 15; V gene: TRBV30; D gene: .; J gene: TRBJ1-4; CDR3 protein: CAWSIGGGLDEKLFF; CDR3 DNA: TGTGCCTGGAGTATAGGGGGGGGCCTTGATGAAAAACTGTTTTTT
CDR3 length: 16; V gene: TRBV27; D gene: .; J gene: TRBJ1-4; CDR3 protein: CASSLRPPTTNEKLFF; CDR3 DNA: TGTGCCAGCAGTTTGCGGCCACCGACAACTAATGAAAAACTGTTTTTT
CDR3 length: 12; V gene: TRBV18; D gene: TRBD2; J gene: TRBJ2-1; CDR3 protein: CAAGEGRDEQFF; CDR3 DNA: TGTGCCGCGGGCGAGGGGAGGGATGAGCAGTTCTTC
CDR3 length: 13; V gene: TRBV25-1; D gene: .; J gene: TRBJ1-3; CDR3 protein: CASSESGRDTIYF; CDR3 DNA: TGTGCCAGCAGTGAATCCGGGAGAGACACCATATATTTT
CDR3 length: 17; V gene: TRBV4-3; D gene: TRBD1; J gene: TRBJ1-4; CDR3 protein: CASSQETRGHLGEKLFF; CDR3 DNA: TGCGCCAGCAGCCAAGAAACCAGGGGGCACTTAGGGGAAAAACTGTTTTTT
CDR3 length: 17; V gene: TRBV7-2; D gene: .; J gene: TRBJ1-3; CDR3 protein: CASSLVLQGISGNTIYF; CDR3 DNA: TGTGCCAGCAGCTTAGTCTTACAGGGCATCTCTGGAAACACCATATATTTT
CDR3 length: 13; V gene: TRBV18; D gene: .; J gene: TRBJ1-3; CDR3 protein: CASSPGHGNTIYF; CDR3 DNA: TGTGCCAGCTCACCAGGCCACGGAAACACCATATATTTT
CDR3 length: 16; V gene: TRBV7-9; D gene: TRBD2; J gene: TRBJ2-2; CDR3 protein: CASTKASGGITGELFF; CDR3 DNA: TGTGCCAGCACCAAGGCTAGCGGGGGGATCACCGGGGAGCTGTTTTTT
CDR3 length: 12; V gene: TRBV29-1; D gene: .; J gene: TRBJ1-1; CDR3 protein: CSVPQGNTEAFF; CDR3 DNA: TGCAGCGTTCCACAGGGGAACACTGAAGCTTTCTTT
CDR3 length: 16; V gene: TRBV7-2; D gene: .; J gene: TRBJ1-1; CDR3 protein: CASSLMGGGTNTEAFF; CDR3 DNA: TGTGCCAGCAGCCTTATGGGGGGAGGTACGAACACTGAAGCTTTCTTT
CDR3 length: 16; V gene: TRBV7-9; D gene: TRBD2; J gene: TRBJ2-5; CDR3 protein: CASRKRASGYQETQYF; CDR3 DNA: TGTGCCAGCAGAAAAAGGGCTAGCGGGTACCAAGAGACCCAGTACTTC
CDR3 length: 18; V gene: TRBV9; D gene: TRBD2; J gene: TRBJ2-1; CDR3 protein: CASSETSGGAGFYNEQFF; CDR3 DNA: TGTGCCAGCAGCGAGACTAGCGGGGGGGCGGGCTTCTACAATGAGCAGTTCTTC
CDR3 length: 14; V gene: TRBV4-3; D gene: TRBD1; J gene: TRBJ1-6; CDR3 protein: CASSRQGPNSPLHF; CDR3 DNA: TGCGCCAGCAGCCGACAGGGTCCTAATTCACCCCTCCACTTT
CDR3 length: 16; V gene: TRBV6-6; D gene: TRBD1; J gene: TRBJ1-3; CDR3 protein: CASSRRDSRSGNTIYF; CDR3 DNA: TGTGCCAGCAGTCGACGGGACAGCCGCTCTGGAAACACCATATATTTT
CDR3 length: 14; V gene: TRBV18; D gene: TRBD1; J gene: TRBJ2-3; CDR3 protein: CASSPDRATDTQYF; CDR3 DNA: TGTGCCAGCTCACCGGACAGGGCCACAGATACGCAGTATTTT
CDR3 length: 12; V gene: TRBV28; D gene: .; J gene: TRBJ2-5; CDR3 protein: CASSQTPGEQYF; CDR3 DNA: TGTGCCAGCAGCCAAACCCCGGGGGAGCAGTACTTC
CDR3 length: 14; V gene: TRBV29-1; D gene: TRBD1; J gene: TRBJ1-1; CDR3 protein: CSVRWQGEDTEAFF; CDR3 DNA: TGCAGCGTTAGGTGGCAGGGGGAAGACACTGAAGCTTTCTTT
CDR3 length: 14; V gene: TRBV5-6; D gene: TRBD1; J gene: TRBJ1-4; CDR3 protein: CASSSDRGRGKLFF; CDR3 DNA: TGTGCCAGCAGCTCCGACAGGGGGCGCGGAAAACTGTTTTTT
CDR3 length: 15; V gene: TRBV2; D gene: .; J gene: TRBJ2-3; CDR3 protein: CASREGRANTDTQYF; CDR3 DNA: TGTGCCAGCAGAGAAGGCCGAGCGAACACAGATACGCAGTATTTT
CDR3 length: 15; V gene: TRBV4-2; D gene: TRBD1; J gene: TRBJ1-2; CDR3 protein: CASSQDRQGLIGYTF; CDR3 DNA: TGTGCCAGCAGCCAAGATCGACAGGGATTAATTGGCTACACCTTC
CDR3 length: 13; V gene: TRBV11-2; D gene: TRBD2; J gene: TRBJ2-7; CDR3 protein: CASSGGLPYEQYF; CDR3 DNA: TGTGCCAGCAGCGGGGGACTACCTTACGAGCAGTACTTC